The following is a T cell receptor beta chain sequence with its context. Antigen specificity is unknown. The data derive from a study of human T cells and chemical hapten exposure. The CDR3 contains 19 residues. Per the germline V gene, CDR1 is MGHDK and CDR2 is SYGVNS. With 2 bases clipped from V and 7 bases from J, the junction kept 12 bases outside the gene matches. Extraction yielded total RNA from whole blood (unfractionated). General study findings and limits: The study found that DPC sensitization did not change TCRs above 1 in 1000 frequency.

Individual cDNA molecules in this library carried unique molecular identifiers. As processed by the authors: The median was about 100,000 TCRs per sample, ranging roughly 23,224 to 750,000. Each CDR3 protein gets one entry after TCRdb re-called the 5' RACE reads with MiXCR. The V and J calls come from TCRdb's annotation, not from the publication. The table lists 110,000 or so distinct CDR3 sequences, 19% of them singletons, with around 2.8% in the top ten. The TCR originated in a human donor in good health. The chain uses TRBV25-1 and TRBJ2-1; TRBD2 matches at 15 bases. The chain's CDR3 is CASSEVTGLAGGIRNEQFF. The CDR3 nucleotides read TGTGCCAGCAGTGAAGTAACGGGACTAGCGGGAGGAATCCGGAATGAGCAGTTCTTC.